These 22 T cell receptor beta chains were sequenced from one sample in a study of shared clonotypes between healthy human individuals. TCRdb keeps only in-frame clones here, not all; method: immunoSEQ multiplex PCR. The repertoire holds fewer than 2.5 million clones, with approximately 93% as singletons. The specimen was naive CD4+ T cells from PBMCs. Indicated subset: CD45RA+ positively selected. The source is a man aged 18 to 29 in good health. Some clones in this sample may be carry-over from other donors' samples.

The CDR3 nucleotides are TGTGCCTGGAGTGTAGGGACCACGAATGAGCAGTTCTTC. The encoded protein is CAWSVGTTNEQFF. V is TRBV30 and J is TRBJ2-1; D may match TRBD1 or TRBD2 (5 bases each). The ends were cut back, 0 bases at V and 7 bases at J, with 10 bases in the middle. CDR3 length: 13 amino acids. Germline loops: CDR1 GTSNPN, CDR2 SVGIG (reference sequence). Full variable domain (missing parts from reference TRBV30 and TRBJ2-1): SQTIHQWPATLVQPVGSPLSLECTVEGTSNPNLYWYRQAAGRGLQLLFYSVGIGQISSEVPQNLSASRPQDRQFILSSKKLLLSDSGFYLCAWSVGTTNEQFFGPGTRLTVL.

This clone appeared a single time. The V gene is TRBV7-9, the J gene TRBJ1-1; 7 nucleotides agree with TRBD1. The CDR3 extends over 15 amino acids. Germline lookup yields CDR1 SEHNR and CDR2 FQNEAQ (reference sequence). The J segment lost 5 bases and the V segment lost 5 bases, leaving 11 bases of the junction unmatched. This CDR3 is CASSLRQGEGTEAFF. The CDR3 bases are TGTGCCAGCAGCCTCCGCCAGGGGGAGGGTACTGAAGCTTTCTTT.

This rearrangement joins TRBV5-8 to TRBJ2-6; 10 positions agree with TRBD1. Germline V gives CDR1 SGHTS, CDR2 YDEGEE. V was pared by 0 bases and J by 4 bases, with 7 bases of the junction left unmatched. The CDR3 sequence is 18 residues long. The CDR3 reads CASSLVGTGVLGANVLTF. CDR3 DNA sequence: TGTGCCAGCAGCTTGGTCGGGACAGGGGTCTTGGGGGCCAACGTCCTGACTTTC.

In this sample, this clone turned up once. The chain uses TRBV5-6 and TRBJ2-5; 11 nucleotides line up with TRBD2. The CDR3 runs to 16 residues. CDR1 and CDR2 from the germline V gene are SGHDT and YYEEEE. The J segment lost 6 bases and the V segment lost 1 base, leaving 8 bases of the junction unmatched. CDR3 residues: CASSLTASGGKKTQYF. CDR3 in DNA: TGTGCCAGCAGCTTGACGGCTAGCGGGGGGAAGAAGACCCAGTACTTC.

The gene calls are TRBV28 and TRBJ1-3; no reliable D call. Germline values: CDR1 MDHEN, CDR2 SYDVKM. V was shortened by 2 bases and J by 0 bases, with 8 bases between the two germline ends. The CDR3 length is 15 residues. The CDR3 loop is CASSLRQYSGNTIYF. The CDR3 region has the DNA TGTGCCAGCAGTTTACGGCAGTACTCTGGAAACACCATATATTTT.

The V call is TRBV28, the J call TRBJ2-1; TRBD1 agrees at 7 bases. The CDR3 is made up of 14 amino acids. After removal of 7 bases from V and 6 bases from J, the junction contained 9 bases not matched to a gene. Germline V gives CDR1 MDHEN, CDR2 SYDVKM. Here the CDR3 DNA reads TGTGCCAGCACCCCTGGGGACAGCGGCAATGAGCAGTTCTTC. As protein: CASTPGDSGNEQFF.

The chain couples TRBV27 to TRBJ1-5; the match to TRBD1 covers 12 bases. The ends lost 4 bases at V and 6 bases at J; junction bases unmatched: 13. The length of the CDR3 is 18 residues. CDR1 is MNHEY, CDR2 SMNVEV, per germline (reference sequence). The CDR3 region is CASSSYGDRGRRGQPQHF. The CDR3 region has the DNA TGTGCCAGCAGTTCATACGGGGACAGGGGGCGCCGAGGTCAGCCCCAGCATTTT.

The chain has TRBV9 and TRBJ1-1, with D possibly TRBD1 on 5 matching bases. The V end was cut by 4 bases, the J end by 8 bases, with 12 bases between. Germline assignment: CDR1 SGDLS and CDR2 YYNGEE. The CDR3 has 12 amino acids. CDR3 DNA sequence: TGTGCCAGCAGCAAAAGGGAGGGGGAAGCTTTCTTT. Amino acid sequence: CASSKREGEAFF.

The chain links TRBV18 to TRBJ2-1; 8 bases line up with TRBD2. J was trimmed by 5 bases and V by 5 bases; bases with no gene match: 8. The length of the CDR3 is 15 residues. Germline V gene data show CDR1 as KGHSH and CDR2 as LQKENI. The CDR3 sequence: CASSKSGSLDNEQFF. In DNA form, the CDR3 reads TGTGCCAGCTCAAAGAGCGGGAGTCTCGACAATGAGCAGTTCTTC.

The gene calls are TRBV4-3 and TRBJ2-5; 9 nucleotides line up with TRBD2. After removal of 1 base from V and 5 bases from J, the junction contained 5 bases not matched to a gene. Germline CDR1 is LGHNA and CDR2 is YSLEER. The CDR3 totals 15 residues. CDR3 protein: CASSQGGREWETQYF. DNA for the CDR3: TGCGCCAGCAGCCAAGGCGGGAGGGAGTGGGAGACCCAGTACTTC.

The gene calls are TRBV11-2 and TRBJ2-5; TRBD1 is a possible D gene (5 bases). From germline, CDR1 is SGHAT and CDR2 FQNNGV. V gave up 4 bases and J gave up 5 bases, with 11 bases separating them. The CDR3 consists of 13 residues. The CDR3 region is CASSSHPGETQYF. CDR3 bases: TGTGCCAGCAGCTCCCACCCAGGGGAGACCCAGTACTTC.

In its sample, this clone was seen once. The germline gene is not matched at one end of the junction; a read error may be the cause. The CDR3 nucleotides are TGCCTGAGGAGAAGCAACGAGCAGTACTTC. As protein: CLRRSNEQYF. The chain links TRBV10-3 to TRBJ2-7; D call uncertain. Germline values: CDR1 ENHRY, CDR2 SYGVKD. This CDR3 has 10 residues.

The CDR3 spells CASSNGRLMYF. The DNA for the CDR3 is TGTGCCAGTAGCAATGGCAGGCTTATGTACTTC. The V and J genes are TRBV21-1 and TRBJ2-4; TRBD1 is the table's D call, not checked against the DNA. TRBV21-1 is an annotated pseudogene. The CDR3 loop spans 11 amino acids.

CDR3 sequence: CASSLGGGGLNYGYTF. The CDR3, as DNA: TGTGCCAGCAGCTTAGGCGGCGGGGGTCTAAACTATGGCTACACCTTC. The V call is TRBV7-9, the J call TRBJ1-2, with D perhaps matching TRBD1 (5 bases). The CDR3 runs 16 residues. Germline CDR1 and CDR2: SEHNR and FQNEAQ (reference sequence). The V gene lost 1 base and the J gene lost 2 bases, with 14 bases spanning the gap.

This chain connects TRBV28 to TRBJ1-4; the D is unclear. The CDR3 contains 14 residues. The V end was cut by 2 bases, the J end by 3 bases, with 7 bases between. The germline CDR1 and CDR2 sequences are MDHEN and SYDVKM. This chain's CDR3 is CASSLRAANEKLFF. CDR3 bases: TGTGCCAGCAGTTTACGGGCAGCTAATGAAAAACTGTTTTTT.

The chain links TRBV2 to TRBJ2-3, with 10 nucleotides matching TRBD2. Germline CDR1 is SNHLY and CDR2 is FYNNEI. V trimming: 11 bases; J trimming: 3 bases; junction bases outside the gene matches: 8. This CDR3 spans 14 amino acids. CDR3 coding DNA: TGTGCCTCATCCGGGGGACTAGCGACAGATACGCAGTATTTT. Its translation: CASSGGLATDTQYF.

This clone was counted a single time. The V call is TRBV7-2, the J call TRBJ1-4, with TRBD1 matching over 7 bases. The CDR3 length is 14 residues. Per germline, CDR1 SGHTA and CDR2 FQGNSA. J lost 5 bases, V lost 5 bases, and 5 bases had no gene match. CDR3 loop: CASSPTGRNEKLFF. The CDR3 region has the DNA TGTGCCAGCAGCCCGACAGGGAGGAATGAAAAACTGTTTTTT.

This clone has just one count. CDR3 amino acids: CASSEAVTDTQYF. The CDR3 coding sequence is TGTGCCAGCAGTGAAGCGGTCACAGATACGCAGTATTTT. This sequence joins TRBV6-1 and TRBJ2-3; no firm D call. V dropped 0 bases and J dropped 2 bases, with 3 bases sitting between them. The CDR3 spans 13 residues. CDR1 MNHNS and CDR2 SASEGT come from the germline V gene.

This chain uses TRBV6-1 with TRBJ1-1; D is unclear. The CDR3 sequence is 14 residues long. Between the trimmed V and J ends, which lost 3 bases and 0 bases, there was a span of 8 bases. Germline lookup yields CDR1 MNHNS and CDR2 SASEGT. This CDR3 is CASSEDSMNTEAFF. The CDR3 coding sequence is TGTGCCAGCAGTGAGGACTCCATGAACACTGAAGCTTTCTTT.

CDR3 sequence: CASSVATRLGANEQFF. In nucleotides, the CDR3 is TGTGCCAGCAGCGTAGCTACTCGACTAGGGGCCAATGAGCAGTTCTTC. This chain links TRBV9 with TRBJ2-1, with a possible D match to TRBD2 (6 bases). In germline, CDR1 is SGDLS, CDR2 YYNGEE. The ends were cut back, 0 bases at V and 6 bases at J, with 16 bases in the middle. The CDR3 length is 16 residues.

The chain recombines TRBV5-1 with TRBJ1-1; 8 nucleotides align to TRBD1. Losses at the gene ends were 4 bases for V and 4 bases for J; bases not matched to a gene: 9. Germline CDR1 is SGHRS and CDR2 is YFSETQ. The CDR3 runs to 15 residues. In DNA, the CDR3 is TGCGCCAGCAGCCCCTCGACAGGGGTCGTCACTGAAGCTTTCTTT. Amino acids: CASSPSTGVVTEAFF.

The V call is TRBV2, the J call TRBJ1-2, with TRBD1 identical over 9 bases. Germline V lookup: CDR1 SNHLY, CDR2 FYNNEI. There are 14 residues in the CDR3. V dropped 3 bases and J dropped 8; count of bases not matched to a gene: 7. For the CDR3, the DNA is TGTGCCAGCAGTGAGGACAGGGGCGCGGGGGGCTACACCTTC. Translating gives CASSEDRGAGGYTF. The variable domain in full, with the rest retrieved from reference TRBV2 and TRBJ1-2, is EPEVTQTPSHQVTQMGQEVILRCVPISNHLYFYWYRQILGQKVEFLVSFYNNEISEKSEIFDDQFSVERPDGSNFTLKIRSTKLEDSAMYFCASSEDRGAGGYTFGSGTRLTVV.